The rows below give T cell receptor beta chains drawn from one sample of a study of long-term antiretroviral therapy in people with HIV. The table came from immunoSEQ multiplex PCR; TCRdb's copy has only in-frame clones and leaves some out. The table lists more than 20,000 clones, around four fifths of them singletons. Sequencing was performed on unsorted PBMCs, taken roughly 4 years after starting antiretroviral therapy. Every receptor here comes from a man younger than 35 with HIV. Each CDR3 is given with its conserved first and last residue. The D gene is left open where the match is weak. Only some rows state a clone size, as once, few, many or a class for expanded clones.

d_gene | abundance | j_gene | v_gene | CDR3nt | CDR3aa
- | - | TRBJ1-1 | TRBV7-9 | TGTGCCAGCACCTCGTCGACTGGGACTTACGCTGAAGCTTTCTTT | CASTSSTGTYAEAFF
- | - | TRBJ1-1 | TRBV5-8 | TGTGCCAGCAGCTTATGGAACACTGAAGCTTTCTTT | CASSLWNTEAFF
- | - | TRBJ2-2 | TRBV5-1 | TGCGCCAGCAGCTTGGCGGAAACCGGGGAGCTGTTTTTT | CASSLAETGELFF
TRBD1 | - | TRBJ2-6 | TRBV7-9 | TGTGCCAGCAGCGCGGACAGGGATGGGGCCAACGTCCTGACTTTC | CASSADRDGANVLTF
- | few | TRBJ2-2 | TRBV10-1 | TGCGCCAGCAGCGGTGGCGGGGAGCTGTTTTTT | CASSGGGELFF
- | - | TRBJ2-1 | TRBV7-2 | TGTGCCAGCAGCCCACCCGGACTTGAGACTTCCAATGAGCAGTTCTTC | CASSPPGLETSNEQFF
- | - | TRBJ2-1 | TRBV5-4 | TGTGCCAGCAGCTTGGATACAGCGTTCAGCTCCTACAATGAGCAGTTCTTC | CASSLDTAFSSYNEQFF
TRBD1 | - | TRBJ2-7 | TRBV5-1 | TGCGCCAGCAGCTTACAGGGGGCCTCCGAGCAGTACTTC | CASSLQGASEQYF
- | - | TRBJ2-2 | TRBV5-1 | TGCGCCAGCAGCTTGGCCGGGGGCTACTCGAACACCGGGGAGCTGTTTTTT | CASSLAGGYSNTGELFF
- | - | TRBJ1-1 | TRBV29-1 | TGCAGCGTTGATATAGGAGCAGTAAAGGTGAACACTGAAGCTTTCTTT | CSVDIGAVKVNTEAFF
- | - | TRBJ1-1 | TRBV28 | TGTGCCAGCAGTAGCCCGGAATGGGTCACCCCTGAAGCTTTCTTT | CASSSPEWVTPEAFF
- | - | TRBJ2-2 | TRBV4-1 | TGCGCCAGCAGTGTCCCGGGGGGCGGGAGGAACACCGGGGAGCTGTTTTTT | CASSVPGGGRNTGELFF
- | - | TRBJ2-2 | TRBV6-4 | TGTGCCAGCAGTGTTTCAGGGGCGAACACCGGGGAGCTGTTTTTT | CASSVSGANTGELFF
- | - | TRBJ1-6 | TRBV21-1 | TGTGCCAGCACCCGACAGAATTCACCCCTCCACTTT | CASTRQNSPLHF
- | - | TRBJ1-4 | TRBV7-6 | TGTGCCAGCACCTATACAGCTGCAACTAATGAAAAACTGTTTTTT | CASTYTAATNEKLFF
TRBD1 | - | TRBJ2-5 | TRBV6-6 | TGTGCCAGCATCAGAACAGGGGGCCAAGAGACCCAGTACTTC | CASIRTGGQETQYF
- | - | TRBJ2-7 | TRBV27 | TGTGCCAGCAGTTCAAGACAGGAGGGGTACGAGCAGTACTTC | CASSSRQEGYEQYF
- | - | TRBJ2-2 | TRBV5-6 | TGTGCCAGCACCCTATGGGGGGCGGACGGGGAGCTGTTTTTT | CASTLWGADGELFF
TRBD1 | - | TRBJ2-5 | TRBV5-1 | TGCGCCAGCAGCTCTGACCCACAGGGGGGAGAGACCCAGTACTTC | CASSSDPQGGETQYF
- | - | TRBJ2-7 | TRBV28 | TGTGCCAGCAGTCTCCGGAACCTGGGAAACTCCTACGAGCAGTACTTC | CASSLRNLGNSYEQYF
- | - | TRBJ2-1 | TRBV18 | TGTGCCAGCTCACGATACCAAACCGGGACACCTATCAATGAGCAGTTCTTC | CASSRYQTGTPINEQFF
- | - | TRBJ1-3 | TRBV9 | TGTGCCAGCAGCTATGGGGGGAGCGGGAGGGGAAACACCATATATTTT | CASSYGGSGRGNTIYF
- | - | TRBJ2-5 | TRBV10-3 | TGTGCCATCAGTGAGCACAGCCAAGAGACCCAGTACTTC | CAISEHSQETQYF
TRBD2 | - | TRBJ2-5 | TRBV18 | TGTGCCAGCTCCCGCCTAGCGGAAGAGACCCAGTACTTC | CASSRLAEETQYF
TRBD1 | - | TRBJ1-4 | TRBV18 | TGTGCCAGCTCACAGAGCCAGGGGGCAGAGGAAAAACTGTTTTTT | CASSQSQGAEEKLFF
TRBD1 | - | TRBJ2-1 | TRBV28 | TGTGCCAGCAGTGCCCCCGGGACAGGGGCGATAGGCGCGTCTTACAATGAGCAGTTCTTC | CASSAPGTGAIGASYNEQFF
TRBD1 | - | TRBJ1-2 | TRBV5-4 | TGTGCCAGCAGCTTGCTAGCAGGGGGCCTCTATGGCTACACCTTC | CASSLLAGGLYGYTF
- | - | TRBJ1-1 | TRBV5-6 | TGTGCCAGCAGCTTTGCCACAGGACCCATCACTGAAGCTTTCTTT | CASSFATGPITEAFF
TRBD1 | - | TRBJ1-5 | TRBV2 | TGTGCCAGCAAGGTCGGGGGACAGATAAATCAGCCCCAGCATTTT | CASKVGGQINQPQHF
- | once | TRBJ1-1 | TRBV15 | TGTGCCACCAGCTCCCAGTTGCGGAGAGGTACTGAAGCTTTCTTT | CATSSQLRRGTEAFF
TRBD1 | - | TRBJ1-5 | TRBV5-8 | TGTGCCAGCAGCCCGGAACCGGGACAGGGATTCTGGCCCCAGCATTTT | CASSPEPGQGFWPQHF
TRBD1 | - | TRBJ1-5 | TRBV30 | TGTGCCTGGAGCAGACAGGGTGATCAGCCCCAGCATTTT | CAWSRQGDQPQHF
TRBD1 | - | TRBJ1-1 | TRBV5-6 | TGTGCCAGCAGCTTGGGGACAGGGGGCGCGAGCGACACTGAAGCTTTCTTT | CASSLGTGGASDTEAFF
- | - | TRBJ2-2 | TRBV18 | TGTGCCAGCTCACCACCGGCTAGGGTAAACACCGGGGAGCTGTTTTTT | CASSPPARVNTGELFF
TRBD2 | - | TRBJ2-3 | TRBV7-2 | TGTGCCAGCAGCGTGCTAGCGGGGGTGTTCGAGTATTTT | CASSVLAGVFEYF
- | once | TRBJ2-5 | TRBV5-4 | TGTGCCAGCAGCTTGTATGGCAGGGTTTCTCAAGAGACCCAGTACTTC | CASSLYGRVSQETQYF
- | - | TRBJ2-3 | TRBV27 | TGTGCCAGCAGTTTCGGGCTGCGCCGCACAGATACGCAGTATTTT | CASSFGLRRTDTQYF
- | - | TRBJ2-5 | TRBV7-8 | TGTGCCAGCAGCCCGCCGCCGGGGCAAGAGACCCAGTACTTC | CASSPPPGQETQYF
- | - | TRBJ2-1 | TRBV27 | TGTGCCAGCACCCCCTCGAGGGGAGAAAAGTACAATGAGCAGTTCTTC | CASTPSRGEKYNEQFF
TRBD1 | - | TRBJ2-1 | TRBV7-3 | TGTGCCAGCAGCCCATCTGGACAGGGCGTATTGGTAGAGCAGTTCTTC | CASSPSGQGVLVEQFF
- | - | TRBJ2-7 | TRBV10-3 | TGTGCCATCAGTGAGGAGAGTTACGAGCAGTACTTC | CAISEESYEQYF
- | - | TRBJ1-5 | TRBV23-1 | TGCGCCAGCCGACGGGCGCGAAGGAATCAGCCCCAGCATTTT | CASRRARRNQPQHF
- | few | TRBJ1-6 | TRBV30 | TGTGCCCAGGGACACTCAAATTCACCCCTCCACTTT | CAQGHSNSPLHF
TRBD2 | - | TRBJ2-1 | TRBV5-4 | TGTGCCAGCAGCCTTTGGGGGGGGTACAATGAGCAGTTCTTC | CASSLWGGYNEQFF
TRBD2 | - | TRBJ2-2 | TRBV10-1 | TGCGCCAGCGGAGGGAGGGGCCCAAACACCGGGGAGCTGTTTTTT | CASGGRGPNTGELFF
TRBD1 | - | TRBJ1-1 | TRBV5-4 | TGTGCCAGCAGCTTCACAGGGGCCGATGAAGCTTTCTTT | CASSFTGADEAFF
TRBD1 | few | TRBJ2-2 | TRBV2 | TGTGCCAGCAGTGGCCGACAGGGGTTAAGCACCGGGGAGCTGTTTTTT | CASSGRQGLSTGELFF
TRBD2 | - | TRBJ2-5 | TRBV6-1 | TGTGCCAGCAGGCTGGGACTAGCCCAAGAGACCCAGTACTTC | CASRLGLAQETQYF
TRBD2 | - | TRBJ2-2 | TRBV11-2 | TGTGCCAGCAGCTTGGGGCGGGGGGGGAACACCGGGGAGCTGTTTTTT | CASSLGRGGNTGELFF
- | few | TRBJ1-1 | TRBV6-1 | TGTGCCAGCAGTGAATATCAGGGTGTGCCTCAAGCTTTCTTT | CASSEYQGVPQAFF